Here is one TCR beta chain with its context. What it binds is unknown. The data were taken from a study of Ad26.COV2.S vaccination and SARS-CoV-2 variants. Study background: Dosing was one shot or two shots 56 days apart.

Repertoires were generated with immunoSEQ multiplex PCR, while TCRdb's copy carries only in-frame clones and drops some. The data hold under 550,000 clones, with around nine tenths observed a single time. Study-wide results and caveats: Analytic work on TCR breadth and depth might have understated the full extent of total T cell responses.

Treatment denoted: over 15 received Ad26.COV2.S at low or high dose, single or two shots; roughly five received placebo; per-sample allocation not given. Repertoires come from day 63 after the first vaccine or placebo injection. In Boston, an adult donor aged 18-55 years took part. An Ad26 vector that expressed Wuhan-strain SARS-CoV-2 spike constituted the vaccine. The source of this sequence is a person between 18 and 65 years old who received the Ad26.COV2.S COVID-19 vaccine or a placebo. Sample: peripheral blood, taken in a trial of Ad26.COV2.S vaccine versus placebo.

The CDR3 is CASIGSSSLDTEAFF. CDR3 DNA sequence: TGTGCCAGTATCGGGTCTTCATCGTTGGACACTGAAGCTTTCTTT. The V gene is TRBV19, the J gene TRBJ1-1, with no clear D. The CDR3 consists of 15 residues. The V and J ends lost 7 bases and 3 bases respectively, with 18 bases between them. Germline-derived CDR1 and CDR2 are LNHDA and SQIVND (reference sequence).